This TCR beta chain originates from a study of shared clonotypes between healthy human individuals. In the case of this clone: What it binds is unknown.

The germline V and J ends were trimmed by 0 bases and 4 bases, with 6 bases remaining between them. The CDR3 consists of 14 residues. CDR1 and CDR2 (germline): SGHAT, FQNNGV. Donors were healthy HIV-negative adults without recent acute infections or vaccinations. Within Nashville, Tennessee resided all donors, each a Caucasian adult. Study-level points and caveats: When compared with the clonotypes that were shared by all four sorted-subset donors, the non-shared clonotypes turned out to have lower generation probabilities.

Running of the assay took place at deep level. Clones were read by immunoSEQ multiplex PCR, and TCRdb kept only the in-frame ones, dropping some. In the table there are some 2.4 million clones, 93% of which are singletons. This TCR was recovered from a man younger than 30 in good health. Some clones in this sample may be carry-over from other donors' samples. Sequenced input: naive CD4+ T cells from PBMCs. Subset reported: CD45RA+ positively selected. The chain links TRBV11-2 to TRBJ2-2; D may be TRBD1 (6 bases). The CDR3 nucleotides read TGTGCCAGCAGCTTAGACAGGGGCACCGGGGAGCTGTTTTTT. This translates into CASSLDRGTGELFF.